One and the same sample provided the 32 T cell receptor beta chains below, sequenced in a study of cytomegalovirus exposure and HLA in healthy donors. It was with 60 Vbeta and 13 Jbeta primers that the PCR ran. Only in-frame clones appear in the TCRdb table, and some are missing; sequencing was by immunoSEQ multiplex PCR. The sample contains over 200,000 clones, 75% to 80% of which appear only once. The specimen was PBMCs. The receptor source for this set is a male donor in good health and CMV-seronegative.

The chain couples TRBV5-1 to TRBJ1-6; D may be TRBD1 (5 bases). This CDR3 spans 15 amino acids. Germline assignment: CDR1 SGHRS and CDR2 YFSETQ. Trimming pared 4 bases from V and 5 bases from J, leaving 13 bases between. CDR3 nucleotide sequence: TGCGCCAGCAGCGGTCGGGGGGTTGATAATTCACCCCTCCACTTT. This gives the protein CASSGRGVDNSPLHF.

This clone showed up many times. CDR3 amino acids: CASSEGDGRGNNEQFF. The CDR3 nucleotides read TGTGCCAGCAGTGAAGGGGATGGTAGGGGAAACAATGAGCAGTTCTTC. The genes are TRBV25-1 and TRBJ2-1; D may be TRBD1 (5 bases). Germline V gives CDR1 MGHDK, CDR2 SYGVNS. This CDR3 comprises 16 residues. The V end was cut by 2 bases, the J end by 5 bases, with 16 bases between. The full variable domain, completed using reference TRBV25-1 and TRBJ2-1, is EADIYQTPRYLVIGTGKKITLECSQTMGHDKMYWYQQDPGMELHLIHYSYGVNSTEKGDLSSESTVSRIRTEHFPLTLESARPSHTSQYLCASSEGDGRGNNEQFFGPGTRLTVL.

The chain uses TRBV7-3 and TRBJ1-2; D is possibly TRBD1 (5 bases). V was cut by 5 bases and J by 4 bases, with 14 bases left in between. This CDR3 comprises 14 residues. Germline assignment: CDR1 SGHTA and CDR2 FQGTGA. The CDR3 protein is CASSQTPGPYGYTF. The CDR3 DNA sequence: TGTGCCAGCAGCCAGACCCCAGGGCCCTATGGCTACACCTTC.

V usage is TRBV9 and J usage is TRBJ2-3; 10 bases line up with TRBD2. The germline V gene has CDR1 SGDLS and CDR2 YYNGEE. The CDR3 spans 17 residues. Losses at the gene ends were 4 bases for V and 3 bases for J; bases not matched to a gene: 11. The CDR3 here is CASSPSGSGGLTDTQYF. DNA of the CDR3: TGTGCCAGCAGCCCTAGCGGTAGCGGGGGGTTGACAGATACGCAGTATTTT.

This chain joins TRBV28 and TRBJ2-7; 7 bases align to TRBD1. CDR1 MDHEN and CDR2 SYDVKM come from the germline V gene. The length of the CDR3 is 16 residues. Germline trimming cut 1 base from V and 1 base from J; bases unmatched to any gene: 7. Here the CDR3 DNA reads TGTGCCAGCAGTTTATCCCGACAGGGTTCATCCTACGAGCAGTACTTC. The encoded protein is CASSLSRQGSSYEQYF.

The J gene is TRBJ2-1, the V gene TRBV27, with a tentative D call TRBD2 (6 bases). The germline CDR1 and CDR2 sequences are MNHEY and SMNVEV (reference sequence). V dropped 4 bases and J dropped 7 bases, with 14 bases sitting between them. The CDR3 is 14 amino acids. The CDR3 nucleotides are TGTGCCAGCAGTTGGGGCCGAGCGGGTAATGAGCAGTTCTTC. Protein product: CASSWGRAGNEQFF.

The chain uses TRBV10-3 and TRBJ1-1; D gene uncertain. Germline CDR1 and CDR2: ENHRY and SYGVKD. V gave up 7 bases and J gave up 2 bases, with 11 bases separating them. This CDR3 has 13 amino acids. The CDR3 reads CAIMPVLNTEAFF. CDR3 in DNA: TGTGCCATCATGCCAGTCCTCAACACTGAAGCTTTCTTT.

The chain joins TRBV19 to TRBJ2-7; 10 bases line up with TRBD1. This CDR3 comprises 15 residues. Germline CDR1 and CDR2: LNHDA and SQIVND (reference sequence). The trim removed 6 bases at V and 4 bases at J, leaving 9 bases unmatched. Here the CDR3 reads CASSVTGTGEYEQYF. For the CDR3, the DNA is TGTGCCAGTAGCGTTACCGGGACAGGGGAGTACGAGCAGTACTTC.

The chain links TRBV7-3 to TRBJ2-3, with a weak D call TRBD2 (6 bases). Trimming pared 3 bases from V and 6 bases from J, leaving 10 bases between. Germline V CDR1 and CDR2: SGHTA, FQGTGA. The CDR3 runs to 13 residues. CDR3 DNA: TGTGCCAGCAGCTTCGGGGGAGTGGATACGCAGTATTTT. Translating it yields CASSFGGVDTQYF.

This clone was detected only a few times. V gene TRBV14 combines with J gene TRBJ2-5; TRBD1 matches at 9 bases. Germline V gives CDR1 SGHDN, CDR2 FVKESK. Germline trimming cut 1 base from V and 5 bases from J; bases unmatched to any gene: 5. CDR3 length: 15 residues. In DNA, the CDR3 is TGTGCCAGCAGCCAAGGAACGACAGGGGGGGAGACCCAGTACTTC. Its translation is CASSQGTTGGETQYF.

The chain carries TRBV27 and TRBJ1-1, with TRBD1 as a possible D gene (6 bases). Trimming removed 5 bases at V and 10 bases at J, with 14 bases between. Germline-derived CDR1 and CDR2 are MNHEY and SMNVEV (reference sequence). This CDR3 is built from 12 residues. CDR3 DNA: TGTGCCAGCAGTGAAACCGGGACACGAGCTTTCTTT. It codes for CASSETGTRAFF.

The genes are TRBV4-3 and TRBJ2-1; 8 positions agree with TRBD2. There are 17 residues in the CDR3. CDR1 and CDR2 (germline): LGHNA, YSLEER. V dropped 6 bases and J dropped 4; count of bases not matched to a gene: 14. CDR3 in DNA: TGCGCCAGCAGGCAGCCCCGGGCGGGAGGCGAATACAATGAGCAGTTCTTC. Translated: CASRQPRAGGEYNEQFF.

The V and J genes are TRBV27 and TRBJ1-4, with no clear D. The CDR3 is 12 amino acids. CDR1 and CDR2 from the germline V gene are MNHEY and SMNVEV (reference sequence). Trimming cost V 6 bases and J 8 bases, with 10 bases left between them. The CDR3 spells CASRDSGEKLFF. DNA for the CDR3: TGTGCCAGCAGGGACTCAGGCGAAAAACTGTTTTTT.

This chain uses TRBV5-1 with TRBJ2-3, with a possible D match to TRBD2 (6 bases). Germline values: CDR1 SGHRS, CDR2 YFSETQ. This CDR3 is built from 15 residues. Trimming shortened V by 4 bases and J by 0 bases, and 12 bases separated the two germline ends. CDR3 DNA: TGCGCCAGCAGCCGCGATCGGGGGAGCACAGATACGCAGTATTTT. Protein product: CASSRDRGSTDTQYF.

This chain connects TRBV25-1 to TRBJ2-2; 9 nucleotides line up with TRBD1. Germline V gene lookup returns CDR1 MGHDK and CDR2 SYGVNS. The V segment lost 4 bases and the J segment 2 bases; nucleotides outside the gene matches: 8. This CDR3 has 17 amino acids. CDR3 amino acids: CASSGTPGQGNTGELFF. The CDR3 DNA is TGTGCCAGCAGTGGAACACCGGGACAGGGTAACACCGGGGAGCTGTTTTTT.

This rearrangement joins TRBV6-1 to TRBJ2-1, with D tentatively TRBD1 (5 bases). Trimming pared 4 bases from V and 0 bases from J, leaving 13 bases between. From germline, CDR1 is MNHNS and CDR2 SASEGT. CDR3 length: 16 amino acids. DNA of the CDR3: TGTGCCAGCAGTGGGCAGGGATTCAGCTCCTACAATGAGCAGTTCTTC. Protein sequence: CASSGQGFSSYNEQFF.

The chain combines TRBV6-1 with TRBJ1-2; D is undetermined. V lost 0 bases, J lost 4 bases, and 9 bases lay in between. The germline V gene encodes CDR1 MNHNS and CDR2 SASEGT. This CDR3 spans 14 amino acids. Here the CDR3 reads CASSEAVAGYGYTF. CDR3 DNA: TGTGCCAGCAGTGAAGCGGTGGCGGGCTATGGCTACACCTTC.

The rearrangement uses TRBV21-1 and TRBJ2-3; no DNA check was done on the table's D call, TRBD2. TRBV21-1 is described as a pseudogene. This CDR3 region has 21 residues. In nucleotides, the CDR3 is TGTGCCAGCAGCCGCATCCCCCTGGGGCGTAGCGGGAGGGACTGCACAGATACGCAGTATTTT. Translating gives CASSRIPLGRSGRDCTDTQYF.

V is TRBV15 and J is TRBJ2-5, with D possibly matching TRBD2 (5 bases). Per the germline V gene, CDR1 is LNHNV and CDR2 is YYDKDF (reference sequence). V shed 3 bases and J shed 9 bases, with 14 bases lying between them. This CDR3 comprises 13 residues. The CDR3 loop is CATSSGEGRAQYF. CDR3 nucleotides: TGTGCCACCAGCAGTGGGGAAGGGCGGGCCCAGTACTTC.

V and J are TRBV4-2 and TRBJ2-1, with TRBD1 matching over 12 bases. Germline V lookup: CDR1 LGHNA, CDR2 YNFKEQ. The CDR3 consists of 17 residues. Trimming at V came to 7 bases and at J to 7 bases, leaving 14 bases not matched to a gene. CDR3 sequence reads: CASTQRTPGQGANEQFF. CDR3 nucleotides: TGTGCCAGCACACAGCGAACCCCGGGACAGGGGGCAAATGAGCAGTTCTTC.

DNA of the CDR3: TGTGCCAGCAGTTATAGCCAAGGACTCCGAGAGACCCAGTACTTC. It encodes CASSYSQGLRETQYF. V is TRBV7-6 and J is TRBJ2-5; possibly TRBD2 for D (5 bases). The CDR3 has 15 amino acids. In germline, CDR1 is SGHVS, CDR2 FNYEAQ. V was shortened by 6 bases and J by 4 bases, with 18 bases between the two germline ends.

The V and J genes are TRBV9 and TRBJ2-3, with 8 bases fitting TRBD1. V was clipped by 0 bases and J by 2 bases; unmatched bases: 20. CDR1 and CDR2 from the germline V gene are SGDLS and YYNGEE. This CDR3 contains 21 residues. The CDR3 sequence is CASSVELGTFRGPESTDTQYF. For the CDR3, the DNA is TGTGCCAGCAGCGTAGAGTTGGGGACCTTCAGGGGGCCAGAATCCACAGATACGCAGTATTTT.

The chain combines TRBV28 with TRBJ2-7; the match to TRBD1 covers 10 bases. This CDR3 region has 15 residues. Germline V gene data show CDR1 as MDHEN and CDR2 as SYDVKM. Germline trimming cut 5 bases from V and 5 bases from J; bases unmatched to any gene: 9. The CDR3 here is CASSPGTGVDHEQYF. The CDR3 bases are TGTGCCAGCAGTCCTGGGACAGGGGTGGACCACGAGCAGTACTTC.

The chain recombines TRBV5-1 with TRBJ2-5; a possible D gene is TRBD2 (5 bases). Trimming took off 4 bases at V and 3 bases at J, with 10 bases between the two ends. This CDR3 region has 13 residues. Germline V gene lookup returns CDR1 SGHRS and CDR2 YFSETQ. The CDR3 sequence is CASSVMGEETQYF. DNA for the CDR3: TGCGCCAGCAGCGTAATGGGAGAAGAGACCCAGTACTTC.

The rearrangement joins TRBV6-5 to TRBJ1-2; D is unclear. The CDR3 loop spans 14 amino acids. Trimming stripped 6 bases from V and 2 bases from J, with 13 bases between. Germline V gives CDR1 MNHEY, CDR2 SVGAGI. This CDR3 reads CASSKRGRNYGYTF. DNA of the CDR3: TGTGCCAGCAGCAAAAGAGGGAGGAACTATGGCTACACCTTC.

This clone was seen just once. The chain is built from TRBV27 and TRBJ2-7, with D possibly matching TRBD1 (5 bases). V lost 5 bases and J 2 bases, leaving 13 bases between the germline ends. Germline loops: CDR1 MNHEY, CDR2 SMNVEV (reference sequence). CDR3 size: 14 residues. DNA of the CDR3: TGTGCCAGCAGTGCTGTAGGGGCAGCCTACGAGCAGTACTTC. This codes for CASSAVGAAYEQYF.

This clone appeared once. The chain recombines TRBV5-6 with TRBJ2-7; D unresolved. Trimming shortened V by 4 bases and J by 2 bases, and 13 bases separated the two germline ends. This CDR3 has 14 residues. In germline, CDR1 is SGHDT, CDR2 YYEEEE. CDR3 loop: CASSATARTYEQYF. The CDR3 DNA reads TGTGCCAGCAGCGCGACGGCTAGAACCTACGAGCAGTACTTC.

This chain uses TRBV12-5 with TRBJ2-5; a weak D match, TRBD2 (6 bases). Germline V gene data show CDR1 as LGHNT and CDR2 as FRNRAP. V lost 0 bases and J lost 1, with 12 bases in between. This CDR3 has 16 amino acids. This CDR3 reads CASGLVTGVAQETQYF. The CDR3 DNA reads as TGTGCTAGTGGTTTGGTAACGGGGGTAGCCCAAGAGACCCAGTACTTC.

This chain joins TRBV27 and TRBJ2-7; 7 bases match TRBD2. The DNA matches TRBJ2-1 better at its end, which makes the J call doubtful. CDR3 size: 15 residues. CDR1 is MNHEY and CDR2 is SMNVEV in the germline V gene (reference sequence). CDR3 sequence (DNA): TGTGCCAGCAGTTTAGCCGAGCGGGGATACAATGAGCAGTTCTTC. Its protein is CASSLAERGYNEQFF.

This clone appeared a single time. The rearrangement links TRBV27 to TRBJ1-1; maybe TRBD1 (6 bases). The germline gives CDR1 MNHEY, CDR2 SMNVEV (reference sequence). Deletions cut 6 bases from V and 1 base from J, with 12 bases between. The CDR3 is made up of 14 amino acids. Here the CDR3 reads CASRYSTGNTEAFF. The CDR3 region has the DNA TGTGCCAGCAGATACTCGACAGGGAACACTGAAGCTTTCTTT.

The chain links TRBV6-6 to TRBJ2-5, with TRBD1 as a possible D gene (5 bases). The CDR3 spans 16 residues. The V end lost 0 bases, the J end lost 4 bases, and 15 bases lay between the germline ends. Per germline, CDR1 MNHNY and CDR2 SVGAGI (reference sequence). Here the CDR3 DNA reads TGTGCCAGCAGTTACTCGACTGGCGTAACAGGAGAGACCCAGTACTTC. Translated, it gives CASSYSTGVTGETQYF.

This clone was counted between two and nine times. The V gene is TRBV7-6, the J gene TRBJ2-5; 9 nucleotides match TRBD1. CDR3 length equals 15 residues. The ends lost 5 bases at V and 4 bases at J; junction bases unmatched: 8. Germline CDR1 reads SGHVS; CDR2 reads FNYEAQ. In DNA form, the CDR3 reads TGTGCCAGCAGCCAGCCGGGACAGGGTATAGAGACCCAGTACTTC. It translates to CASSQPGQGIETQYF.